This is a list of T cell receptor beta chains from one sample in a study of OX40 agonist ivuxolimab in advanced cancers. Clones were sequenced by immunoSEQ multiplex PCR, and TCRdb holds only the in-frame ones, with some missing. The sample includes around 64,000 clones, about 80% of them seen just once. The material was CD4+ or CD8+ T cells sorted from blood, obtained in a trial of the OX40 agonist ivuxolimab. These receptors came from an adult with an advanced solid tumor such as melanoma, head and neck, liver or kidney cancer. CDR3s include the opening cysteine and the closing phenylalanine or tryptophan. Each record gives: V gene, J gene, CDR3 protein.

TRBV6-1	TRBJ1-4	CASSEGGTRTGLNEKLFF
TRBV27	TRBJ2-1	CASSGRTGVGGNEQFF
TRBV11-2	TRBJ1-1	CASSIGDRGSEAFF
TRBV11-2	TRBJ2-5	CASSHRVWGHRMVETQYF
TRBV6-5	TRBJ1-1	CASSYDSSLGQAFF
TRBV7-2	TRBJ1-6	CASSLGLRQSGGPLHF
TRBV27	TRBJ2-1	CASSDRDRAYNEQFF
TRBV4-2	TRBJ1-3	CASSQDWLQTGAGNTIYF
TRBV7-2	TRBJ2-1	CASSSQRGGYNEQFF
TRBV19	TRBJ2-1	CASSTLYYEQFF
TRBV18	TRBJ2-2	CASSQSSGRNTGELFF
TRBV5-1	TRBJ1-2	CASSLEGQEDGYTF
TRBV21-1	TRBJ1-4	CASRDREEKLFF
TRBV7-8	TRBJ2-2	CASSPARNSGELFF
TRBV7-9	TRBJ2-7	CASSLGIGGHSYEQYF
TRBV19	TRBJ2-2	CASSRQGATTGELFF
TRBV19	TRBJ1-2	CASSMAGLGYTF
TRBV4-1	TRBJ1-1	CASSQDQRANTEAFF
TRBV2	TRBJ2-7	CASSPERYEQYF
TRBV7-9	TRBJ1-1	CASSLVGGNTEAFF
TRBV15	TRBJ2-7	CATSRDRGTGAYYEQYF
TRBV27	TRBJ2-7	CASRSHGTLEQYF
TRBV30	TRBJ1-1	CAGNIGQGLWAFF
TRBV27	TRBJ2-1	CATGKGDRARNEQFF
TRBV25-1	TRBJ1-4	CASSVRERVGLFF
TRBV6-1	TRBJ1-2	CASSDPTTTALNYGYTF
TRBV5-1	TRBJ1-2	CASSTGQRLYGYTF
TRBV6-1	TRBJ1-2	CASSEEVGVNYGYTF
TRBV4-1	TRBJ1-1	CASSQMTGGLTEAFF
TRBV7-2	TRBJ2-7	CASSFGGMGLYEQYF
TRBV19	TRBJ1-4	CASSRDRGSNEKLFF
TRBV14	TRBJ1-1	CASSQGTGGTEAFF
TRBV10-3	TRBJ1-1	CAISADYNTEAFF
TRBV5-5	TRBJ1-2	CASSPDRLEGYTF
TRBV9	TRBJ1-1	CASSVDPGSRTEAFF
TRBV2	TRBJ2-1	CASSEFGYNEQFF
TRBV5-4	TRBJ1-6	CASSLLGTGTSPLHF
TRBV5-8	TRBJ2-7	CASSLVVLRTANYEQYF
TRBV11-2	TRBJ2-5	CASSSEGGYQETQYF
TRBV7-6	TRBJ2-5	CASSPSGGPETQYF
TRBV30	TRBJ2-6	CAWTFGGSGANVLTF
TRBV20-1	TRBJ2-1	CSARRGNEQFF
TRBV5-6	TRBJ2-7	CASSLPHSSYEQYF
TRBV7-2	TRBJ2-2	CASSRRLTDGELFF
TRBV27	TRBJ1-5	CASSLTPGAGQPQHF
TRBV14	TRBJ1-4	CASSPIGTWTLEKLFF
TRBV28	TRBJ1-1	CASSPSLGRGTEAFF
TRBV6-1	TRBJ2-5	CASSVKTAEGTQYF
TRBV11-2	TRBJ2-3	CASSLVASGGQITQYF
TRBV11-3	TRBJ2-7	CASSSGLAGTYEQYF
TRBV7-9	TRBJ2-3	CASSPIGGTSGSVDTQYF
TRBV29-1	TRBJ1-1	CSAIKGRPMNTEAFF
TRBV4-2	TRBJ1-3	CASSQEDGGNTIYF
TRBV4-1	TRBJ2-7	CASSRTDRYEQYF
TRBV7-2	TRBJ1-6	CASSLVTRSSPLHF
TRBV11-3	TRBJ1-1	CASSFNRDTEAFF
TRBV30	TRBJ1-1	CAWSWRGSMNTEAFF
TRBV18	TRBJ1-2	CASSPGDGPNYGYTF
TRBV6-1	TRBJ2-2	CASSAPSGNTGELFF
TRBV5-1	TRBJ1-3	CASRRTGSGNTIYF